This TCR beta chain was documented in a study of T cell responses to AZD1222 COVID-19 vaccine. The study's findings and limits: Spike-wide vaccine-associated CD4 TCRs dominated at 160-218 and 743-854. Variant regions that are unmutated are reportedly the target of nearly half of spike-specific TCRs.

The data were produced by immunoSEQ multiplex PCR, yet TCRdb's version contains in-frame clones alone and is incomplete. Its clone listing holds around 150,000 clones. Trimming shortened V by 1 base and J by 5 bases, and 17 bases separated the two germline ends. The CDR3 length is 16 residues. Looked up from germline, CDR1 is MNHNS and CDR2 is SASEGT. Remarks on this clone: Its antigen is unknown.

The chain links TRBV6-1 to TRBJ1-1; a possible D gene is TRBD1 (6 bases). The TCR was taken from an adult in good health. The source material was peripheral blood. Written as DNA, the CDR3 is TGTGCCAGCAGTGAAGTCCAGGGGCGGGGACGGACTGAAGCTTTCTTT. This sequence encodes CASSEVQGRGRTEAFF.